This TCR beta chain was recovered during a study of blood T cells in healthy people across ages. Primers used in a second PCR of roughly 6 to 12 cycles were a sample-barcoded 5' primer and a J-beta primer mix. TCRdb called the 5' RACE reads again in MiXCR, with one record for every CDR3 protein. The sample includes about 1.8 million distinct CDR3 sequences, 40% to 55% of them seen just once. Turning to this clonotype: What it binds is unknown.

V lost 2 bases, J lost 4 bases, and 15 bases lay in between. Per the germline V gene, CDR1 is SNHLY and CDR2 is FYNNEI. The CDR3 spans 15 residues. Donor samples were obtained from healthy Caucasian individuals from Russia, aged about 6 to 95. Each sample yielded at least 6 million isolated PBMCs. General observations from the study: For the donors, CMV status was unknown and possibly confounded expanded clonotype changes. A conclusive naive versus antigen-experienced comparison was prevented by the unsorted PBMCs.

This TCR was recovered from a woman between 35 and 50 years old in good health. The genes are TRBV2 and TRBJ2-7, with D perhaps matching TRBD1 or TRBD2 (6 bases each). The source material was blood. The CDR3 nucleotides read TGTGCCAGCAGTGAAAGGTGGGGGGCGCGGTACGAGCAGTACTTC. Translated: CASSERWGARYEQYF.